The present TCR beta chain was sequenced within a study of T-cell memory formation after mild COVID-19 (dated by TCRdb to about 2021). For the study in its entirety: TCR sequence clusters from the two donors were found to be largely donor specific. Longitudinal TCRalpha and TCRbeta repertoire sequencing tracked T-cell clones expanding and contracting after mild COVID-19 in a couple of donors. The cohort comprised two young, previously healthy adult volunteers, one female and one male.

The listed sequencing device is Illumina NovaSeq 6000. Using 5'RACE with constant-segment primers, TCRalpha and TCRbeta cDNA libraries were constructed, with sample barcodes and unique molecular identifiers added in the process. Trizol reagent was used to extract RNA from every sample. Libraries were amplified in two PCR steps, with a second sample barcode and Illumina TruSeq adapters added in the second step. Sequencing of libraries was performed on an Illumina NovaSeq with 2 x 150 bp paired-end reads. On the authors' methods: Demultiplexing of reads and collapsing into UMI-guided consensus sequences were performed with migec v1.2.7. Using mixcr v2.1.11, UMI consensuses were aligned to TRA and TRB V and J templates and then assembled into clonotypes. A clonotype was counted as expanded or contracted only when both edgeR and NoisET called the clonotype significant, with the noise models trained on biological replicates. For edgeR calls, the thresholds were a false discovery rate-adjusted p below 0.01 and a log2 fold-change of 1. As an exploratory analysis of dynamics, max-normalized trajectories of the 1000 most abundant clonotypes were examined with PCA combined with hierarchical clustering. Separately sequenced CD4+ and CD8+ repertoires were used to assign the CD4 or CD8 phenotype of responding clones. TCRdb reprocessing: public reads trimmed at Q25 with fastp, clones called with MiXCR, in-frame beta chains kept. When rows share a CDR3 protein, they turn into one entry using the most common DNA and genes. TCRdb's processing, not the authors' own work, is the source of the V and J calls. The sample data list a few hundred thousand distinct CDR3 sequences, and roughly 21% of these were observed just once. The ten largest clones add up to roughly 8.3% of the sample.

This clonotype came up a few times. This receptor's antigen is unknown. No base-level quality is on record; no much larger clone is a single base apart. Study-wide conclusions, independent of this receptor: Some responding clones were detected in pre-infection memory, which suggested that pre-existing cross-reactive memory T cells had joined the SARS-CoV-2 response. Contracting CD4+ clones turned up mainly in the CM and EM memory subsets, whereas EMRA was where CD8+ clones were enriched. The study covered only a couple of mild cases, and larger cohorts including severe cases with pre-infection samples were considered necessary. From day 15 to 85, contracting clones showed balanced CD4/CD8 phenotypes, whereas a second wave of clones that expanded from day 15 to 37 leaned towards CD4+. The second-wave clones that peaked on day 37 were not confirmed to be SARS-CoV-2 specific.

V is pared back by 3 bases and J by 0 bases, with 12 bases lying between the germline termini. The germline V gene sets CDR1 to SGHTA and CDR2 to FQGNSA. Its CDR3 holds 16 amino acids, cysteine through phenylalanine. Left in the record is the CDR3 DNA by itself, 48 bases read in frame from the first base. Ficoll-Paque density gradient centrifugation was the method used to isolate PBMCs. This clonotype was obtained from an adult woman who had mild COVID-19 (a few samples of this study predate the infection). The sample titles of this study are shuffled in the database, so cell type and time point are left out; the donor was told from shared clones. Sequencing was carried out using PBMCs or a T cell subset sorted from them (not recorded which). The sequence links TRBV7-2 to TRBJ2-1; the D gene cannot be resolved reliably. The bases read TGTGCCAGCAGCTTTGACCCCCTGAGCTCCTACAATGAGCAGTTCTTC. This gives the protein CASSFDPLSSYNEQFF. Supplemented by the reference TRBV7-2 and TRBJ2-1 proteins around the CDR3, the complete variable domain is GAGVSQSPSNKVTEKGKDVELRCDPISGHTALYWYRQSLGQGLEFLIYFQGNSAPDKSGLPSDRFSAERTGGSVSTLTIQRTQQEDSAVYLCASSFDPLSSYNEQFFGPGTRLTVL.